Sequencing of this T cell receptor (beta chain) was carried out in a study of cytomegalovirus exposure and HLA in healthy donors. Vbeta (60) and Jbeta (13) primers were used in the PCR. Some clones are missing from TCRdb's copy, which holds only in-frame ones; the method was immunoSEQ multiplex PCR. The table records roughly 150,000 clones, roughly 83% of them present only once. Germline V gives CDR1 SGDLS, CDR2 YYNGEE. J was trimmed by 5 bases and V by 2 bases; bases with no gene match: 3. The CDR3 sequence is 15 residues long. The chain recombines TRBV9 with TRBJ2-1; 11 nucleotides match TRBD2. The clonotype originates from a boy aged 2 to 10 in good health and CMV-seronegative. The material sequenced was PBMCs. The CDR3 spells CASSVKLAGDNEQFF. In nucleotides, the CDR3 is TGTGCCAGCAGCGTGAAACTAGCGGGAGACAATGAGCAGTTCTTC.